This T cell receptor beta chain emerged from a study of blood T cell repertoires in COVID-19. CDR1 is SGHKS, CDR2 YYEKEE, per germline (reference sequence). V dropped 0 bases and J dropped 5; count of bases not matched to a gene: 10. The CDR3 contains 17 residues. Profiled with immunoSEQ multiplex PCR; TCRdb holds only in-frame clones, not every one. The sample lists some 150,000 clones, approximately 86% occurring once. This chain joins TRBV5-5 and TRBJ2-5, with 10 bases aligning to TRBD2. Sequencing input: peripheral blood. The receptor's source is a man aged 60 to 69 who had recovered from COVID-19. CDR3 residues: CASSLGWVAGGQETQYF. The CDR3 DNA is TGTGCCAGCAGCTTGGGATGGGTAGCGGGGGGTCAGGAGACCCAGTACTTC.